One and the same sample provided the 19 T cell receptor beta chains below, sequenced in a study of shared T cell receptors in the human thymus. The table came from immunoSEQ multiplex PCR; TCRdb's copy has only in-frame clones and leaves some out. This sample yields 550,000 to 800,000 clones, of which over 75% are seen a single time; more than 0.01% belongs to the top ten. The sample also formed part of further work on human thymus T cells.

Sequenced: thymocytes. The receptors come from a girl younger than two with a congenital heart defect.

The rearrangement joins TRBV18 to TRBJ2-3; TRBD1 agrees at 8 bases. Germline V CDR1 and CDR2: KGHSH, LQKENI. This CDR3 is 20 amino acids long. Trimming removed 8 bases from V and 1 base from J; junction bases left unmatched: 23. This CDR3 reads CASLMIGQGLGPLRTDTQYF. CDR3 bases: TGTGCCAGCCTGATGATAGGACAGGGATTGGGGCCGTTACGCACAGATACGCAGTATTTT.

V usage is TRBV28 and J usage is TRBJ1-2; D may be TRBD1 (6 bases). Per germline, CDR1 MDHEN and CDR2 SYDVKM. The CDR3 has 16 residues. V lost 3 bases and J 4 bases, leaving 18 bases between the germline ends. Here the CDR3 reads CASSFPPGTSAYGYTF. The CDR3 DNA sequence: TGTGCCAGCAGTTTCCCGCCCGGGACATCAGCCTATGGCTACACCTTC.

This chain links TRBV10-2 with TRBJ2-5, with D unresolved. The V end lost 6 bases, the J end lost 10 bases, and 12 bases lay between the germline ends. This CDR3 contains 11 residues. Germline V gives CDR1 WSHSY, CDR2 SAAADI. In DNA form, the CDR3 reads TGCGCCAGCAGCCCCCTCCTCTACCAGTACTTC. Its protein is CASSPLLYQYF.

CDR3 amino acids: CASRRQGQAGNTIYF. The CDR3 DNA reads TGTGCCAGCAGAAGACAGGGTCAAGCTGGAAACACCATATATTTT. This chain joins TRBV27 and TRBJ1-3, with 7 bases lining up with TRBD1. Germline CDR1 reads MNHEY; CDR2 reads SMNVEV (reference sequence). Trimming removed 6 bases from V and 2 bases from J; junction bases left unmatched: 7. This CDR3 comprises 15 residues.

The V gene is TRBV28, the J gene TRBJ2-1; 9 bases line up with TRBD2. J gave up 4 bases and V 2 bases, and 3 bases lay outside the gene matches. Germline-derived CDR1 and CDR2 are MDHEN and SYDVKM. The CDR3 runs to 15 residues. The CDR3 is CASSLGTSIYNEQFF. In DNA, the CDR3 is TGTGCCAGCAGTTTAGGGACTAGCATATACAATGAGCAGTTCTTC.

This chain links TRBV4-1 with TRBJ1-2; weak D call: TRBD1 (6 bases). Trimming left V 0 bases short and J 5 bases short, with 22 bases between. In germline, CDR1 is MGHRA, CDR2 YSYEKL. This CDR3 is 18 amino acids long. CDR3 DNA sequence: TGCGCCAGCAGCCAAGAAGAAGGGGGAGGGCACGCACCATATGGCTACACCTTC. As protein: CASSQEEGGGHAPYGYTF.

The CDR3 reads CASSLANWDRANYGYTF. The CDR3 DNA is TGCGCCAGCAGCTTGGCGAATTGGGACAGAGCTAACTATGGCTACACCTTC. V and J are TRBV5-1 and TRBJ1-2; 7 nucleotides agree with TRBD1. In germline, CDR1 is SGHRS, CDR2 YFSETQ. With V trimmed by 0 bases and J by 0 bases, 8 bases remained unmatched. The CDR3 has 17 amino acids.

The rearrangement links TRBV5-6 to TRBJ1-3; unclear D gene. The CDR3 extends over 13 amino acids. Germline CDR1 SGHDT, CDR2 YYEEEE. Trimming cost V 4 bases and J 2 bases, with 7 bases left between them. The CDR3 reads CASSRGAGNTIYF. CDR3 nucleotide sequence: TGTGCCAGCAGCCGGGGAGCTGGAAACACCATATATTTT.

The chain carries TRBV13 and TRBJ1-1, with D unclear. The V gene lost 2 bases and the J gene lost 0 bases, with 22 bases spanning the gap. Germline CDR1 reads PRHDT; CDR2 reads FYEKMQ (reference sequence). The CDR3 consists of 19 residues. CDR3 sequence: CASSLIRGRRHQMNTEAFF. DNA of the CDR3: TGTGCCAGCAGCTTAATCCGGGGAAGGAGGCATCAAATGAACACTGAAGCTTTCTTT.

The chain employs TRBV5-1 and TRBJ1-2; D is possibly TRBD1 (6 bases). In germline, CDR1 is SGHRS, CDR2 YFSETQ. Trimming stripped 4 bases from V and 2 bases from J, with 15 bases between. The CDR3 is 15 residues long. The CDR3 nucleotides are TGCGCCAGCAGCATGAACAGGGATCAGAACTATGGCTACACCTTC. Its translation is CASSMNRDQNYGYTF.

The gene calls are TRBV11-2 and TRBJ1-2, with unresolved D. The V end was cut by 2 bases, the J end by 0 bases, with 16 bases between. CDR3 length: 17 amino acids. Germline V gives CDR1 SGHAT, CDR2 FQNNGV. The CDR3, as DNA: TGTGCCAGCAGCTTAAGACCCGGGAGGGCTCCTAACTATGGCTACACCTTC. Protein product: CASSLRPGRAPNYGYTF. The full variable domain, with the rest looked up from reference TRBV11-2 and TRBJ1-2, is EAGVAQSPRYKIIEKRQSVAFWCNPISGHATLYWYQQILGQGPKLLIQFQNNGVVDDSQLPKDRFSAERLKGVDSTLKIQPAKLEDSAVYLCASSLRPGRAPNYGYTFGSGTRLTVV.

The rearrangement uses TRBV11-2 and TRBJ1-2; 10 positions agree with TRBD1. CDR1 is SGHAT and CDR2 is FQNNGV in the germline V gene. V shed 6 bases, J shed 3 bases, and the junction held 7 bases outside the gene matches. This CDR3 region has 15 residues. The chain's CDR3 is CASRPPGTGDYGYTF. The CDR3 region has the DNA TGTGCCAGCAGACCACCCGGGACAGGGGACTATGGCTACACCTTC.

The chain combines TRBV20-1 with TRBJ2-1; no reliable D call. Germline CDR1 reads DFQATT; CDR2 reads SNEGSKA (reference sequence). The CDR3 runs 11 residues. The V end lost 4 bases, the J end lost 10 bases, and 11 bases lay between the germline ends. The CDR3 loop reads CSANKNYEQFF. The CDR3 coding sequence is TGCAGTGCTAATAAGAACTACGAGCAGTTCTTC.

CDR3 residues: CASSLVCRRNNSPLHF. CDR3 in DNA: TGTGCCAGCAGCTTGGTGTGTAGAAGAAATAATTCACCCCTCCACTTT. The chain uses TRBV5-6 and TRBJ1-6; D not resolved. The V end lost 0 bases, the J end lost 5 bases, and 12 bases lay between the germline ends. This CDR3 has 16 residues. Per germline, CDR1 SGHDT and CDR2 YYEEEE.

V is TRBV7-3 and J is TRBJ1-1, with D uncertain. Germline-derived CDR1 and CDR2 are SGHTA and FQGTGA. The germline V and J ends were trimmed by 5 bases and 1 base, with 14 bases remaining between them. The CDR3 sequence is 15 residues long. CDR3 residues: CASSPTPSKNTEAFF. In DNA, the CDR3 is TGTGCCAGCAGCCCAACTCCCTCGAAGAACACTGAAGCTTTCTTT.

The chain carries TRBV9 and TRBJ2-7, with a possible D match to TRBD2 (5 bases). The CDR3 contains 17 residues. Germline lookup yields CDR1 SGDLS and CDR2 YYNGEE. V was clipped by 4 bases and J by 0 bases, with 20 bases between them. CDR3 protein: CASSTPSEDHVSYEQYF. DNA of the CDR3: TGTGCCAGCAGCACACCCTCGGAGGACCACGTCTCCTACGAGCAGTACTTC.

The genes are TRBV5-4 and TRBJ2-2, with TRBD1 matching 7 bases. The CDR3 loop spans 19 amino acids. Germline lookup yields CDR1 SGHNT and CDR2 YYREEE (reference sequence). J was trimmed by 4 bases and V by 4 bases; bases with no gene match: 19. CDR3 in amino acids: CASSLKVSQTGRITGELFF. CDR3 coding DNA: TGTGCCAGCAGCCTGAAGGTCTCTCAGACAGGGCGGATCACCGGGGAGCTGTTTTTT.

This chain connects TRBV2 to TRBJ1-6; D may be TRBD1 (6 bases). Germline loops: CDR1 SNHLY, CDR2 FYNNEI. Trimming took off 6 bases at V and 3 bases at J, with 21 bases between the two ends. CDR3 length equals 18 residues. CDR3 amino acids: CASSQGINDRYYNSPLHF. The DNA for the CDR3 is TGTGCCAGCAGCCAGGGGATTAACGACAGGTACTATAATTCACCCCTCCACTTT.

The gene calls are TRBV6-1 and TRBJ1-6; D may be TRBD1 (5 bases). The CDR3 runs to 15 residues. The germline V gene encodes CDR1 MNHNS and CDR2 SASEGT. Trimming shortened V by 1 base and J by 8 bases, and 12 bases separated the two germline ends. In nucleotides, the CDR3 is TGTGCCAGCAGTGAAGTTAGGACATTGGATTCACCCCTCCACTTT. It yields the protein CASSEVRTLDSPLHF.